This T cell receptor beta chain was recorded in a study of blood T cell repertoires in COVID-19. The wider study: In each case, the material was cDNA or gDNA derived from T cells, B-cell-depleted T cells, or PBMCs.

Sequencing used immunoSEQ multiplex PCR; TCRdb keeps in-frame clones, though not all of them. The table shows 140,000 to 150,000 clones, with 80% to 90% occurring only once. The CDR3 is made up of 13 amino acids. The ends were cut back, 0 bases at V and 1 base at J, with 4 bases in the middle. Looked up from germline, CDR1 is SGHRS and CDR2 is YFSETQ. The source of this sequence is a woman aged 50 to 60 with active or convalescent COVID-19. Sequenced material: peripheral blood. The chain joins TRBV5-1 to TRBJ1-2, with unresolved D. CDR3 nucleotide sequence: TGCGCCAGCAGCTTGGACATTAACTATGGCTACACCTTC. It codes for CASSLDINYGYTF. Drawing the rest from reference TRBV5-1 and TRBJ1-2, the complete variable domain is KAGVTQTPRYLIKTRGQQVTLSCSPISGHRSVSWYQQTPGQGLQFLFEYFSETQRNKGNFPGRFSGRQFSNSRSEMNVSTLELGDSALYLCASSLDINYGYTFGSGTRLTVV.